This paragraph reports one T cell receptor beta chain. The use of a sample-barcoded 5' primer and a J-beta primer mix characterized a second PCR of about 6 to 12 cycles. In TCRdb, the 5' RACE reads were re-called with MiXCR into one record per CDR3 protein. The sample shows about 540,000 distinct CDR3 sequences, around 24% of them seen only once. The sample comes from a study of blood T cells in healthy people across ages. For the study at large: Template switching picked up about one barcoded beta molecule for each two T cells.

Researchers collected about 9.7 milliliters of peripheral blood from every single donor. The length of the CDR3 is 12 residues. Germline CDR1 and CDR2: DFQATT and SNEGSKA (reference sequence). Trimming pared 3 bases from V and 6 bases from J, leaving 11 bases between. This sample also belongs to another study, concerning T cells of mothers and their children.

Sample: blood. This clonotype originated in a boy aged 10-17 years in good health. V is TRBV20-1 and J is TRBJ1-1, with D unclear. The CDR3 reads CSASKSVAEAFF. The DNA of the CDR3 is TGCAGTGCTAGTAAATCAGTCGCTGAAGCTTTCTTT.